The sequence of this T cell receptor (beta chain) was determined in a study of blood T cell repertoires in COVID-19. Study background: Collection of acute and convalescent COVID-19 samples took place in the United States, Italy and Spain. PBMCs, B-cell-depleted T cells, or T cells provided the cDNA or gDNA that made up the material.

Cohort assignment relied on participant-reported clinical history. Original handling: The authors estimated nucleated cell counts from reference gene primer amplification. Profiling relied on immunoSEQ multiplex PCR, and the TCRdb table lists in-frame clones only, not all of them. Clonal size and the V and J genes are those of that table, whereas D and trimming came from the DNA. The sample holds 300,000 to 400,000 clones, 88% seen once. The CDR3 is made up of 14 amino acids. V was pared by 3 bases and J by 8 bases, with 16 bases between. CDR1 and CDR2 from the germline V gene are SNHLY and FYNNEI. The chain couples TRBV2 to TRBJ1-2; tentative D call: TRBD1 (5 bases). The TCR originated in a young woman with acute COVID-19. Sequenced sample: PBMCs or T cells enriched from blood (not recorded which). Here the CDR3 reads CASSDRVAANGYTF. The CDR3 region has the DNA TGTGCCAGCAGTGACAGGGTGGCTGCAAACGGCTACACCTTC.